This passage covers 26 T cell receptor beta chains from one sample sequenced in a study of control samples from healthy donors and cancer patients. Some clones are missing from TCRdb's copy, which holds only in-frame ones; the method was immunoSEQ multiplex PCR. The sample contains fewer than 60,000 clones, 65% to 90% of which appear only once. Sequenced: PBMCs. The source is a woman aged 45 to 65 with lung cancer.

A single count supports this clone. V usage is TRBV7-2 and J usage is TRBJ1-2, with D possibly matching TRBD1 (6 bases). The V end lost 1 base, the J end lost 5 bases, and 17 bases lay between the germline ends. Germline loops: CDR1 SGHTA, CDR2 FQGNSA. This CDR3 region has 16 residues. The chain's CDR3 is CASSLVPSIQGYGYTF. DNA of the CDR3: TGTGCCAGCAGCTTAGTCCCATCGATTCAGGGGTATGGCTACACCTTC.

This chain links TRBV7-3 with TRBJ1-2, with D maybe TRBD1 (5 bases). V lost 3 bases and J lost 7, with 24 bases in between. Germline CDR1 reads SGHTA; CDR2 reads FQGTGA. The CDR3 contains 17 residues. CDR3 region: CASSLLKLRKGNCGYTF. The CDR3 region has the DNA TGTGCCAGCAGCTTGTTAAAGTTGCGAAAGGGGAATTGTGGCTACACCTTC.

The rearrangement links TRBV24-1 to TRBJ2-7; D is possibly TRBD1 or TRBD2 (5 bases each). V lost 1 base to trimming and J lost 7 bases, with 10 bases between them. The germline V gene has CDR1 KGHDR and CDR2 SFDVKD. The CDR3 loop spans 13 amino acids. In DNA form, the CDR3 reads TGTGCCACCAGTGATTTTCGGGGCGGAGAGCAGTACTTC. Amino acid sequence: CATSDFRGGEQYF.

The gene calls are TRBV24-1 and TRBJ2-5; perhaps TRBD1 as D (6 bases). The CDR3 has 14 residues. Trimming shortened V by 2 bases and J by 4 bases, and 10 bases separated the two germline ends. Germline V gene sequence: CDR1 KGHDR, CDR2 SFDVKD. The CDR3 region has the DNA TGTGCCACCAGTGATTCAGGGGAGTTAGAGACCCAGTACTTC. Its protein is CATSDSGELETQYF.

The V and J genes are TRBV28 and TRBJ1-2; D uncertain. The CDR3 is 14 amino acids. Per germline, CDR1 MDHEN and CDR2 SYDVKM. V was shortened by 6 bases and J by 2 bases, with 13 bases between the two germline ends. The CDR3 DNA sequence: TGTGCCAGCAGGCCTCCCCCCCCGAACTATGGCTACACCTTC. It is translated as CASRPPPPNYGYTF.

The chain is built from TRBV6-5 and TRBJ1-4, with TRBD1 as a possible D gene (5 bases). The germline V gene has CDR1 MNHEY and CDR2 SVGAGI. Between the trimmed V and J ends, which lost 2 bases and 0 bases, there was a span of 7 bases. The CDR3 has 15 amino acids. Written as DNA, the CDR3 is TGTGCCAGCAGTTACCGCAGGGCAACTAATGAAAAACTGTTTTTT. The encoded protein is CASSYRRATNEKLFF.

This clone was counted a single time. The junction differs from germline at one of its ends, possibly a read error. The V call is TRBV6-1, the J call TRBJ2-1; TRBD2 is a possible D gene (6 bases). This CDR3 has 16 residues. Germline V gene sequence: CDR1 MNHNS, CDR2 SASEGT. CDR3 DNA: TGTGCCAGCAGAGAAGGGACTTACAGCTCCTACAATGAGCAGTTCTTC. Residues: CASREGTYSSYNEQFF.

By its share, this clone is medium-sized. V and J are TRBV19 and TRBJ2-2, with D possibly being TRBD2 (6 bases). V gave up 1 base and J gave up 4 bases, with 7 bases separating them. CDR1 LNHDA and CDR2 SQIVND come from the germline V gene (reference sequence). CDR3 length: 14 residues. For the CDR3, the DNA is TGTGCCAGTAGTATAGGACTAGGCACCGGGGAGCTGTTTTTT. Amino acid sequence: CASSIGLGTGELFF.

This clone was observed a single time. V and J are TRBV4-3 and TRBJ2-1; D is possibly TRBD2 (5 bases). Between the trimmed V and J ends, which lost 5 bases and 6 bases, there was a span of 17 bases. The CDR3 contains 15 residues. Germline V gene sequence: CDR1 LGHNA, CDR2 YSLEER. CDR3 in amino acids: CASSSGSSYRNEQFF. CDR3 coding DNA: TGCGCCAGCAGCTCGGGGAGTTCTTATCGCAATGAGCAGTTCTTC.

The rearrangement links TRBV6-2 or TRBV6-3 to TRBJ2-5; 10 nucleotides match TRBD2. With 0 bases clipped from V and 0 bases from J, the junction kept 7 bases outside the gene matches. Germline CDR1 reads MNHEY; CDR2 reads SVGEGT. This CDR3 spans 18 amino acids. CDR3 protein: CASSYSGTSAAYQETQYF. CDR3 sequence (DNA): TGTGCCAGCAGTTACTCCGGGACTAGCGCTGCTTACCAAGAGACCCAGTACTTC.

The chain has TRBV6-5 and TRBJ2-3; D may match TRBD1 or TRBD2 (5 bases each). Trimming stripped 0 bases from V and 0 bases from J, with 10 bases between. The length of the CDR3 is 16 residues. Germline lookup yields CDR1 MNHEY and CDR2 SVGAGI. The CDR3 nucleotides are TGTGCCAGCAGTTACTCGGGGGTCCCTAGCACAGATACGCAGTATTTT. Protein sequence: CASSYSGVPSTDTQYF.

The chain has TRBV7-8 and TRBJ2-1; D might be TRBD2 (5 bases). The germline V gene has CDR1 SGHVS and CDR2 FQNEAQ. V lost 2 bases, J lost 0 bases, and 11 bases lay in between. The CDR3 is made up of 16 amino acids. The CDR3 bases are TGTGCCAGCAGCTTATTCCGGGGAATCTCCTACAATGAGCAGTTCTTC. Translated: CASSLFRGISYNEQFF.

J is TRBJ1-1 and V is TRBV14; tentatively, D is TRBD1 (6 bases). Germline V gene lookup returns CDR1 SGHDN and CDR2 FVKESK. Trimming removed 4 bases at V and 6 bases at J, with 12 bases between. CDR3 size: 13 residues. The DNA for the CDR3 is TGTGCCAGCAGCCCGAAGGGGGTCCCTGAAGCTTTCTTT. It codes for CASSPKGVPEAFF.

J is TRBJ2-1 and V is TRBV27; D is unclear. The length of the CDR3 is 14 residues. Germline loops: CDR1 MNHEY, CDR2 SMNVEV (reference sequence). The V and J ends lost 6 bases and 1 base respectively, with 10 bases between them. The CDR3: CASRRTVSYNEQFF. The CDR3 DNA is TGTGCCAGCAGGCGGACCGTATCCTACAATGAGCAGTTCTTC.

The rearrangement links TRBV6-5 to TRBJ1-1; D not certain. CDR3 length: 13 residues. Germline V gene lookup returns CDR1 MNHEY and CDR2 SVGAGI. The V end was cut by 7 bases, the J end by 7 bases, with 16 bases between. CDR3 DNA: TGTGCCAGCAACCGACCCGAGTCTGTTGAAGCTTTCTTT. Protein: CASNRPESVEAFF.

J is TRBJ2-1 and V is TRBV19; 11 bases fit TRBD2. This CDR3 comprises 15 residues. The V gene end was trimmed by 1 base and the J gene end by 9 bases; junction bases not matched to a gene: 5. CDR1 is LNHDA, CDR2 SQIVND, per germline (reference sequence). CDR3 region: CASSIGVAGGVEQFF. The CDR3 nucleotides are TGTGCCAGTAGTATAGGCGTAGCGGGGGGGGTTGAGCAGTTCTTC.

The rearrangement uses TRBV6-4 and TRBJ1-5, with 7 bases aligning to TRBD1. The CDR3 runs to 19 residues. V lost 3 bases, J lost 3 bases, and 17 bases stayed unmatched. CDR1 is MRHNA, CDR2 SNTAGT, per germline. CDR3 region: CASSDYEVTGNPLNQPQHF. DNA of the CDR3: TGTGCCAGCAGTGATTACGAGGTGACAGGGAACCCTCTCAATCAGCCCCAGCATTTT.

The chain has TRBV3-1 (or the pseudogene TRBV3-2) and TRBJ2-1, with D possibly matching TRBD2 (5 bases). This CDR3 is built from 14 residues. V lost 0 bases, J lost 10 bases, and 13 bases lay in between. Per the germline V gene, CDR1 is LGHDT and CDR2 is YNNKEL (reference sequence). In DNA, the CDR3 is TGTGCCAGCAGCCAAGATAGAGGGTTTGGCGAGCAGTTCTTC. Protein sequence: CASSQDRGFGEQFF.

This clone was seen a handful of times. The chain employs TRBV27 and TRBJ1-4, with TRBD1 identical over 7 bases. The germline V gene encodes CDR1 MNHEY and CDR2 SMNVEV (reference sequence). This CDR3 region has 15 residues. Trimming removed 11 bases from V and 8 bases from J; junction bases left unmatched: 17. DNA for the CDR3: TGTGCCTCCAAGGGGTGGCAGGGGGGTGGGGAAAAACTGTTTTTT. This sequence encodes CASKGWQGGGEKLFF. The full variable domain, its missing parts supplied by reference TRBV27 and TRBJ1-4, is EAQVTQNPRYLITVTGKKLTVTCSQNMNHEYMSWYRQDPGLGLRQIYYSMNVEVTDKGDVPEGYKVSRKEKRNFPLILESPSPNQTSLYFCASKGWQGGGEKLFFGSGTQLSVL.

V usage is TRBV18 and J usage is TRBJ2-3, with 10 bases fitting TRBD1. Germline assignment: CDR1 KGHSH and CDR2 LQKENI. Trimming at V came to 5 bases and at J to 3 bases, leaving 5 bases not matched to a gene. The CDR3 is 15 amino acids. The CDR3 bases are TGTGCCAGCTCAGGGACAGGGGAACGGACAGATACGCAGTATTTT. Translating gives CASSGTGERTDTQYF.

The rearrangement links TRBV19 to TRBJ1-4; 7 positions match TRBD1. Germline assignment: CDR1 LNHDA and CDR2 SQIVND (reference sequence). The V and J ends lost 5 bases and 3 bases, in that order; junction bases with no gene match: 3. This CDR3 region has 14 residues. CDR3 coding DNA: TGTGCCAGTAGTTCGGGACAGCCTAATGAAAAACTGTTTTTT. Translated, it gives CASSSGQPNEKLFF.

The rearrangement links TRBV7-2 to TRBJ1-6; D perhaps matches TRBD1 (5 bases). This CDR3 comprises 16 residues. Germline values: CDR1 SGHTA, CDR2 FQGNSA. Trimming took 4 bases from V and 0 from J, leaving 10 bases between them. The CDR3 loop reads CASSSGGSSYNSPLHF. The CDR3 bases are TGTGCCAGCAGCTCGGGGGGTAGCTCCTATAATTCACCCCTCCACTTT. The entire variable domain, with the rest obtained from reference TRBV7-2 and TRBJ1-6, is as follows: GAGVSQSPSNKVTEKGKDVELRCDPISGHTALYWYRQSLGQGLEFLIYFQGNSAPDKSGLPSDRFSAERTGGSVSTLTIQRTQQEDSAVYLCASSSGGSSYNSPLHFGNGTRLTVT.

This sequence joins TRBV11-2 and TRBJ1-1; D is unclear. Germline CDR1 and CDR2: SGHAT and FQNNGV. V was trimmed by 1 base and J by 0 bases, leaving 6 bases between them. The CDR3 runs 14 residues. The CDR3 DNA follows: TGTGCCAGCAGCTTAGGAGCTCTGAACACTGAAGCTTTCTTT. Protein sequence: CASSLGALNTEAFF.

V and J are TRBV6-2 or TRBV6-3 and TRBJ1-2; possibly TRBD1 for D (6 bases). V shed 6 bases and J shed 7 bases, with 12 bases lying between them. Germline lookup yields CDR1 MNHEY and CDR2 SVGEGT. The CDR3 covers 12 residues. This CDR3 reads CASSRDTRGYTF. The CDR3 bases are TGTGCCAGCAGCCGGGACACCCGTGGCTACACCTTC.

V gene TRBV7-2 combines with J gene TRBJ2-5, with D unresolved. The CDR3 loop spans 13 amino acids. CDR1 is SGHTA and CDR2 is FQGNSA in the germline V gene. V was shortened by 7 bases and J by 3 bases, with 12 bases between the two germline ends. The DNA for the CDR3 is TGTGCCAGCACCGAATCCGGAAAAGAGACCCAGTACTTC. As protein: CASTESGKETQYF. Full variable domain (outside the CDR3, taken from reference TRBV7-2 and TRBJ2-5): GAGVSQSPSNKVTEKGKDVELRCDPISGHTALYWYRQSLGQGLEFLIYFQGNSAPDKSGLPSDRFSAERTGGSVSTLTIQRTQQEDSAVYLCASTESGKETQYFGPGTRLLVL.

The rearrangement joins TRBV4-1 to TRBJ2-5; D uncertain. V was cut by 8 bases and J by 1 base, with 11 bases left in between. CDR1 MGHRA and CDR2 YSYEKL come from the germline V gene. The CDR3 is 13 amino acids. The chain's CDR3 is CASSDQVQETQYF. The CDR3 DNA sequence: TGCGCCAGCTCCGACCAGGTCCAAGAGACCCAGTACTTC.